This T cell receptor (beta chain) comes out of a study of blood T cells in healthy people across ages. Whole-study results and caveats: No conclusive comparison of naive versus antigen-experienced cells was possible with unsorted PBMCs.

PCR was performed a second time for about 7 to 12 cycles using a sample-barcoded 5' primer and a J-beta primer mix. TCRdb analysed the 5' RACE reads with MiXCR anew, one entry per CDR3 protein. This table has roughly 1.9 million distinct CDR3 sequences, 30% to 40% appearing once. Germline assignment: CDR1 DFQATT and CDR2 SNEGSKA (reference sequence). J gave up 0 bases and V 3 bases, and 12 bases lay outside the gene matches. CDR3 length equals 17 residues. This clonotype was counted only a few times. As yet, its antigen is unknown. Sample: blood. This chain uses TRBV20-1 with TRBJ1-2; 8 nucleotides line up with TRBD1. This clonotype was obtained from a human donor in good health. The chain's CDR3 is CSARAYDRGGPNYGYTF. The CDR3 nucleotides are TGCAGTGCTAGGGCATATGACAGGGGAGGCCCTAACTATGGCTACACCTTC.